Shown below are 32 T cell receptor beta chains from a single sample sequenced in a study of long-term antiretroviral therapy in people with HIV. Runs used v3.0 of the immunoSEQ assay and were done at survey level. TCRdb's copy holds only in-frame clones and misses some; the assay was immunoSEQ multiplex PCR. The repertoire holds over 15,000 clones, with around 80% as singletons. Sequencing used unsorted PBMCs, obtained 0.1 years before starting antiretroviral therapy. These receptors came from a man in his late teens or twenties with HIV.

J is TRBJ2-3 and V is TRBV28; 12 positions agree with TRBD2. CDR1 MDHEN and CDR2 SYDVKM come from the germline V gene. The CDR3 has 20 residues. The V gene end was trimmed by 7 bases and the J gene end by 0 bases; junction bases not matched to a gene: 17. In DNA, the CDR3 is TGTGCCAGCACCACACCCCGGACGGTGGGACTAGCGGGCAGCACAGATACGCAGTATTTT. Its protein product is CASTTPRTVGLAGSTDTQYF. Full variable domain (outside the CDR3, taken from reference TRBV28 and TRBJ2-3): DVKVTQSSRYLVKRTGEKVFLECVQDMDHENMFWYRQDPGLGLRLIYFSYDVKMKEKGDIPEGYSVSREKKERFSLILESASTNQTSMYLCASTTPRTVGLAGSTDTQYFGPGTRLTVL.

This chain connects TRBV5-1 to TRBJ1-1; weak D call: TRBD1 (6 bases). This CDR3 is built from 16 residues. Per the germline V gene, CDR1 is SGHRS and CDR2 is YFSETQ. V lost 0 bases to trimming and J lost 3 bases, with 15 bases between them. The CDR3 nucleotides are TGCGCCAGCAGCTTGGCTGTGGCAGGGGATGACACTGAAGCTTTCTTT. Its translation: CASSLAVAGDDTEAFF.

V gene TRBV9 combines with J gene TRBJ2-3; D is undetermined. The CDR3 is made up of 13 amino acids. Trimming stripped 0 bases from V and 5 bases from J, with 7 bases between. The germline gives CDR1 SGDLS, CDR2 YYNGEE. The CDR3 DNA sequence: TGTGCCAGCAGCGTAGGGGCGGAAGATACGCAGTATTTT. Translating it yields CASSVGAEDTQYF.

The DNA for the CDR3 is TGTGCCAGCAGCCCACAAGGGACAGGGGGCGAAAAACTGTTTTTT. Residues: CASSPQGTGGEKLFF. This chain links TRBV5-4 with TRBJ1-4; TRBD1 agrees at 12 bases. Germline V gene data show CDR1 as SGHNT and CDR2 as YYREEE (reference sequence). Unmatched junction bases numbered 6, after V lost 4 bases and J lost 8 bases. The CDR3 extends over 15 amino acids. The whole variable domain, filled in from reference TRBV5-4 and TRBJ1-4, reads ETGVTQSPTHLIKTRGQQVTLRCSSQSGHNTVSWYQQALGQGPQFIFQYYREEENGRGNFPPRFSGLQFPNYSSELNVNALELDDSALYLCASSPQGTGGEKLFFGSGTQLSVL.

The rearrangement joins TRBV14 to TRBJ2-3; D is ambiguous. This CDR3 region has 16 residues. CDR1 SGHDN and CDR2 FVKESK come from the germline V gene. V was shortened by 0 bases and J by 3 bases, with 13 bases between the two germline ends. The CDR3 is CASSQDITGSTDTQYF. The CDR3 DNA follows: TGTGCCAGCAGCCAAGATATAACGGGTAGTACAGATACGCAGTATTTT.

The V and J genes are TRBV6-1 and TRBJ1-1; D gene ambiguous. The V end was cut by 4 bases, the J end by 1 base, with 19 bases between. The CDR3 sequence is 17 residues long. The germline V gene has CDR1 MNHNS and CDR2 SASEGT. The CDR3 loop reads CASSAFFLEKKNTEAFF. CDR3 nucleotide sequence: TGTGCCAGCAGTGCTTTCTTTCTTGAGAAAAAGAACACTGAAGCTTTCTTT.

This chain links TRBV5-4 with TRBJ1-3; D is possibly TRBD1 (5 bases). The CDR3 loop spans 16 amino acids. Germline V gene lookup returns CDR1 SGHNT and CDR2 YYREEE (reference sequence). Trimming pared 0 bases from V and 0 bases from J, leaving 10 bases between. This chain's CDR3 is CASSLGGLNSGNTIYF. The CDR3 DNA is TGTGCCAGCAGCTTGGGGGGACTGAACTCTGGAAACACCATATATTTT.

The genes are TRBV6-1 and TRBJ2-1, with D perhaps TRBD1 or TRBD2 (5 bases each). The CDR3 loop spans 14 amino acids. The germline gives CDR1 MNHNS, CDR2 SASEGT. Trimming stripped 5 bases from V and 9 bases from J, with 17 bases between. The CDR3 DNA reads as TGTGCCAGCAGTTTTAGTACGAGGGACGGTGAGCAGTTCTTC. Translation gives CASSFSTRDGEQFF.

The chain is built from TRBV7-9 and TRBJ1-2; D might be TRBD1 (6 bases). The CDR3 extends over 14 amino acids. V lost 5 bases to trimming and J lost 5 bases, with 15 bases between them. Germline assignment: CDR1 SEHNR and CDR2 FQNEAQ (reference sequence). The CDR3 sequence: CASSTWGAGYGYTF. In DNA form, the CDR3 reads TGTGCCAGCAGCACCTGGGGGGCTGGGTATGGCTACACCTTC.

This clone was counted a few times. The chain employs TRBV7-2 and TRBJ1-6; D not resolved. The CDR3 runs to 15 residues. Deletions cut 1 base from V and 8 bases from J, with 12 bases between. Germline V lookup: CDR1 SGHTA, CDR2 FQGNSA. The CDR3 loop reads CASSLVPQADSPLHF. DNA for the CDR3: TGTGCCAGCAGCTTAGTCCCCCAGGCGGATTCACCCCTCCACTTT.

The chain recombines TRBV4-3 with TRBJ2-3; TRBD2 matches 11 bases. Germline trimming cut 4 bases from V and 4 bases from J; bases unmatched to any gene: 10. The CDR3 has 17 residues. CDR1 is LGHNA, CDR2 YSLEER, per germline. The CDR3 protein is CASSPYLTSGSADTQYF. CDR3 nucleotide sequence: TGCGCCAGCAGCCCGTACCTTACTAGCGGGAGCGCAGATACGCAGTATTTT.

The chain is built from TRBV7-3 and TRBJ1-1; D not resolved. Trimming removed 1 base at V and 1 base at J, with 4 bases between. The CDR3 has 13 residues. Germline CDR1 and CDR2: SGHTA and FQGTGA. DNA for the CDR3: TGTGCCAGCAGCTTAAGAAGGAACACTGAAGCTTTCTTT. Translating gives CASSLRRNTEAFF.

V gene TRBV9 combines with J gene TRBJ2-1; TRBD2 matches 9 bases. The germline V gene has CDR1 SGDLS and CDR2 YYNGEE. The CDR3 length is 16 residues. The junction had 3 bases not matched to a gene; V was cut back by 2 bases and J by 0 bases. Written as DNA, the CDR3 is TGTGCCAGCAGCGTGCGACTAGCGGACTCCTACAATGAGCAGTTCTTC. Translated: CASSVRLADSYNEQFF. Combining the CDR3 with reference TRBV9 and TRBJ2-1 gives the whole variable domain DSGVTQTPKHLITATGQRVTLRCSPRSGDLSVYWYQQSLDQGLQFLIQYYNGEERAKGNILERFSAQQFPDLHSELNLSSLELGDSALYFCASSVRLADSYNEQFFGPGTRLTVL.

CDR3 sequence: CASSPTQGTDTQYF. CDR3 sequence (DNA): TGCGCCAGCAGCCCGACTCAGGGTACAGATACGCAGTATTTT. This chain uses TRBV4-1 with TRBJ2-3, with D tentatively TRBD1 (5 bases). Germline CDR1 and CDR2: MGHRA and YSYEKL. This CDR3 spans 14 amino acids. Trimming removed 4 bases from V and 3 bases from J, with 11 bases in between.

The chain recombines TRBV5-1 with TRBJ2-1, with D possibly matching TRBD2 (5 bases). The length of the CDR3 is 16 residues. V dropped 2 bases and J dropped 4 bases, with 16 bases sitting between them. Germline CDR1 and CDR2: SGHRS and YFSETQ. CDR3 in amino acids: CASSFLAQRSYNEQFF. Here the CDR3 DNA reads TGCGCCAGCAGCTTCTTAGCGCAGCGCTCGTACAATGAGCAGTTCTTC. Using reference TRBV5-1 and TRBJ2-1 for the parts outside the CDR3, the full variable domain is KAGVTQTPRYLIKTRGQQVTLSCSPISGHRSVSWYQQTPGQGLQFLFEYFSETQRNKGNFPGRFSGRQFSNSRSEMNVSTLELGDSALYLCASSFLAQRSYNEQFFGPGTRLTVL.

Only a few counts were recorded for this clone. The chain uses TRBV19 and TRBJ1-5; the D gene is possibly TRBD1 (6 bases). The CDR3 has 14 amino acids. Germline loops: CDR1 LNHDA, CDR2 SQIVND (reference sequence). Trimming stripped 4 bases from V and 4 bases from J, with 11 bases between. The CDR3 coding sequence is TGTGCCAGTAGTAGGACAGAAATGAATCAGCCCCAGCATTTT. It codes for CASSRTEMNQPQHF. The full variable domain, completed using reference TRBV19 and TRBJ1-5, is DGGITQSPKYLFRKEGQNVTLSCEQNLNHDAMYWYRQDPGQGLRLIYYSQIVNDFQKGDIAEGYSVSREKKESFPLTVTSAQKNPTAFYLCASSRTEMNQPQHFGDGTRLSIL.

This clone was seen just once. The gene calls are TRBV7-9 and TRBJ2-2; no reliable D call. There are 15 residues in the CDR3. Germline loops: CDR1 SEHNR, CDR2 FQNEAQ (reference sequence). Trimming removed 1 base from V and 5 bases from J, with 11 bases in between. The CDR3 protein is CASSLVPSQTGELFF. The CDR3 region has the DNA TGTGCCAGCAGCTTAGTTCCCAGTCAAACCGGGGAGCTGTTTTTT. Variable domain in full (rest from reference TRBV7-9 and TRBJ2-2): DTGVSQNPRHKITKRGQNVTFRCDPISEHNRLYWYRQTLGQGPEFLTYFQNEAQLEKSRLLSDRFSAERPKGSFSTLEIQRTEQGDSAMYLCASSLVPSQTGELFFGEGSRLTVL.

This clone was recorded once. This sample includes further DNA sequences coding for the same CDR3. The V gene is TRBV15, the J gene TRBJ1-5; maybe TRBD1 (5 bases). With 0 bases removed from V and 3 bases from J, the gap between germline ends came to 9 bases. Germline V gives CDR1 LNHNV, CDR2 YYDKDF (reference sequence). The CDR3 extends over 15 amino acids. Here the CDR3 DNA reads TGTGCCACCAGCAGAGATAAGGGGTACAATCAGCCCCAGCATTTT. Encoded protein: CATSRDKGYNQPQHF.

The chain carries TRBV6-1 and TRBJ2-7; 7 bases line up with TRBD1. J gave up 3 bases and V 8 bases, and 10 bases lay outside the gene matches. Germline V lookup: CDR1 MNHNS, CDR2 SASEGT. CDR3 length: 14 residues. The CDR3 DNA reads as TGTGCCAGCGAAGGGACAGAAAAATTCTACGAGCAGTACTTC. Amino acids: CASEGTEKFYEQYF.

This chain uses TRBV4-1 with TRBJ1-2, with TRBD1 matching over 7 bases. The CDR3 is 18 residues long. Germline CDR1 reads MGHRA; CDR2 reads YSYEKL. V lost 1 base to trimming and J lost 4 bases; unmatched junction nucleotides: 15. CDR3 sequence: CASSQADGTALMPYGYTF. CDR3 bases: TGCGCCAGCAGCCAAGCCGATGGGACAGCTCTCATGCCCTATGGCTACACCTTC.

This clone showed up just once. The chain is built from TRBV10-3 and TRBJ1-2; the match to TRBD1 covers 7 bases. V lost 2 bases to trimming and J lost 3 bases; unmatched junction nucleotides: 6. Germline values: CDR1 ENHRY, CDR2 SYGVKD. This CDR3 contains 15 residues. DNA for the CDR3: TGTGCCATCAGTGAGAGTAGGGGGCCCCACTATGGCTACACCTTC. Amino acids: CAISESRGPHYGYTF.

The J gene is TRBJ2-6, the V gene TRBV7-2; no firm D call. The germline V and J ends were trimmed by 1 base and 4 bases, with 11 bases remaining between them. Looked up from germline, CDR1 is SGHTA and CDR2 is FQGNSA. The CDR3 is made up of 16 amino acids. The CDR3 DNA follows: TGTGCCAGCAGCTTAGATGGCCGCTCCGGGGCCAACGTCCTGACTTTC. Translating it yields CASSLDGRSGANVLTF.

This clone occurred a few times. This chain joins TRBV2 and TRBJ2-1, with TRBD2 matching over 7 bases. V lost 6 bases, J lost 8 bases, and 4 bases stayed unmatched. Germline values: CDR1 SNHLY, CDR2 FYNNEI. The CDR3 is 12 amino acids. The CDR3 sequence: CASSQTSYEQFF. The CDR3 DNA sequence: TGTGCCAGCAGCCAGACTAGCTATGAGCAGTTCTTC. Full variable domain (remainder filled in from reference TRBV2 and TRBJ2-1): EPEVTQTPSHQVTQMGQEVILRCVPISNHLYFYWYRQILGQKVEFLVSFYNNEISEKSEIFDDQFSVERPDGSNFTLKIRSTKLEDSAMYFCASSQTSYEQFFGPGTRLTVL.

The gene calls are TRBV28 and TRBJ1-2; D not certain. CDR1 and CDR2 (germline): MDHEN, SYDVKM. This CDR3 region has 12 residues. Trimming stripped 5 bases from V and 8 bases from J, with 12 bases between. For the CDR3, the DNA is TGTGCCAGCAGTACGAGGTTGAAGGGCTACACCTTC. Translating it yields CASSTRLKGYTF.

The J gene is TRBJ1-5, the V gene TRBV9; no reliable D call. CDR3 length: 14 residues. Per the germline V gene, CDR1 is SGDLS and CDR2 is YYNGEE. Trimming pared 0 bases from V and 5 bases from J, leaving 9 bases between. The CDR3 sequence is CASSVGQTHQPQHF. The CDR3 nucleotides are TGTGCCAGCAGCGTAGGGCAGACTCATCAGCCCCAGCATTTT. The complete variable domain, with remaining parts taken from reference TRBV9 and TRBJ1-5, reads DSGVTQTPKHLITATGQRVTLRCSPRSGDLSVYWYQQSLDQGLQFLIQYYNGEERAKGNILERFSAQQFPDLHSELNLSSLELGDSALYFCASSVGQTHQPQHFGDGTRLSIL.

This sequence joins TRBV5-5 and TRBJ1-2, with a possible D match to TRBD1 (5 bases). V shed 0 bases and J shed 5 bases, with 14 bases lying between them. Per germline, CDR1 SGHKS and CDR2 YYEKEE (reference sequence). CDR3 length: 15 residues. DNA for the CDR3: TGTGCCAGCAGCTTGGGGGGACGAGTGGCTTATGGCTACACCTTC. It is translated as CASSLGGRVAYGYTF.

The chain couples TRBV9 to TRBJ2-2; D might be TRBD1 (5 bases). Trimming pared 4 bases from V and 5 bases from J, leaving 9 bases between. Germline V gives CDR1 SGDLS, CDR2 YYNGEE. This CDR3 has 13 amino acids. The DNA of the CDR3 is TGTGCCAGCAGCCGACAGAATACCGGGGAGCTGTTTTTT. It translates to CASSRQNTGELFF.

The chain is built from TRBV18 and TRBJ2-7, with a weak D call TRBD1 (6 bases). The V and J ends lost 3 bases and 2 bases respectively, with 14 bases between them. The CDR3 loop spans 15 amino acids. CDR1 is KGHSH and CDR2 is LQKENI in the germline V gene. CDR3 sequence: CASSPTTTGPYEQYF. In DNA form, the CDR3 reads TGTGCCAGCTCACCGACGACGACAGGTCCCTACGAGCAGTACTTC.

This chain links TRBV7-9 with TRBJ2-2, with 10 bases lining up with TRBD2. CDR3 size: 16 residues. V was pared by 3 bases and J by 6 bases, with 7 bases of the junction left unmatched. The germline V gene encodes CDR1 SEHNR and CDR2 FQNEAQ (reference sequence). The CDR3 DNA reads TGTGCCAGCAGCTTGTCTAGCGGGGGCCTGGCCGGGGAGCTGTTTTTT. Amino acid sequence: CASSLSSGGLAGELFF. The variable domain in full, completed from reference TRBV7-9 and TRBJ2-2, reads DTGVSQNPRHKITKRGQNVTFRCDPISEHNRLYWYRQTLGQGPEFLTYFQNEAQLEKSRLLSDRFSAERPKGSFSTLEIQRTEQGDSAMYLCASSLSSGGLAGELFFGEGSRLTVL.

This chain uses TRBV14 with TRBJ2-5; TRBD1 agrees at 12 bases. The CDR3 is 20 amino acids. Trimming at V came to 4 bases and at J to 4 bases, leaving 19 bases not matched to a gene. Germline-derived CDR1 and CDR2 are SGHDN and FVKESK. CDR3 in amino acids: CASSRGLYPGQGAGRETQYF. The CDR3 coding sequence is TGTGCCAGCAGCCGCGGGCTCTATCCGGGACAGGGGGCAGGAAGAGAGACCCAGTACTTC.

By sample share, this clone is medium-sized (0.01 to 0.1%). This chain connects TRBV11-2 to TRBJ2-7, with 9 bases identical to TRBD1. Germline CDR1 is SGHAT and CDR2 is FQNNGV. Trimming cost V 5 bases and J 4 bases; bases outside gene matches: 6. This CDR3 is built from 14 residues. CDR3 sequence (DNA): TGTGCCAGCAGCCAGGGACAGGGACCGTACGAGCAGTACTTC. Its translation: CASSQGQGPYEQYF.

This clone was detected only a few times. The chain combines TRBV29-1 with TRBJ1-2; 11 nucleotides match TRBD1. The germline gives CDR1 SQVTM, CDR2 ANQGSEA. This CDR3 has 17 amino acids. V dropped 0 bases and J dropped 4; count of bases not matched to a gene: 10. The CDR3 region is CSVEDLDRGPLFYGYTF. The CDR3, as DNA: TGCAGCGTTGAAGATTTGGACAGGGGGCCGCTATTCTATGGCTACACCTTC.